The 13 T cell receptor beta chains given below trace back to one sample, sequenced in a study of blood T cell repertoires in COVID-19. Only in-frame clones appear in the TCRdb table, and some are missing; sequencing was by immunoSEQ multiplex PCR. The data show 95,000 or so clones, about four fifths seen once. Source material: peripheral blood. The receptors derive from an elderly woman with active or convalescent COVID-19.

V and J are TRBV4-1 and TRBJ1-6; 8 nucleotides align to TRBD1. Germline V gene sequence: CDR1 MGHRA, CDR2 YSYEKL. The CDR3 runs to 15 residues. Trimming cost V 1 base and J 10 bases; bases outside gene matches: 6. CDR3 in DNA: TGCGCCAGCAGCCAAGCAGGACAGGGCACCTCACCCCTCCACTTT. Its translation is CASSQAGQGTSPLHF.

The sample holds a few counts of this clone. The chain links TRBV3-1 (or the pseudogene TRBV3-2) to TRBJ1-3; perhaps TRBD1 as D (6 bases). The CDR3 covers 15 residues. Germline assignment: CDR1 LGHDT and CDR2 YNNKEL (reference sequence). V gave up 5 bases and J gave up 4 bases, with 15 bases separating them. This CDR3 is CASSSYRVNGNTIYF. The CDR3 DNA follows: TGTGCCAGCAGCTCGTACAGGGTTAACGGAAACACCATATATTTT.

The chain links TRBV28 to TRBJ2-2; possible D gene TRBD2, 5 bases. V lost 6 bases and J 1 base, leaving 12 bases between the germline ends. CDR1 and CDR2 from the germline V gene are MDHEN and SYDVKM. The CDR3 sequence is 15 residues long. The CDR3 coding sequence is TGTGCCAGCAGCCCTGCGGGTAGGAACACCGGGGAGCTGTTTTTT. This gives the protein CASSPAGRNTGELFF.

The chain employs TRBV7-6 and TRBJ2-7; 16 bases are a match to TRBD2. The CDR3 spans 17 residues. Germline V gives CDR1 SGHVS, CDR2 FNYEAQ. Trimming cost V 6 bases and J 6 bases; bases outside gene matches: 11. The CDR3, as DNA: TGTGCCAGCAGTCAGGGACTAGCGGGAGGGCCTTTTTCCGAGCAGTACTTC. Its protein is CASSQGLAGGPFSEQYF.

V usage is TRBV10-3 and J usage is TRBJ1-3, with TRBD1 matching 9 bases. V gave up 6 bases and J gave up 1 base; unmatched junction bases: 4. The CDR3 is made up of 15 amino acids. Germline-derived CDR1 and CDR2 are ENHRY and SYGVKD. The CDR3 sequence: CAISEGQGSGNTIYF. DNA of the CDR3: TGTGCCATCAGCGAAGGACAGGGGTCTGGAAACACCATATATTTT.

The chain carries TRBV6-6 and TRBJ2-3; TRBD2 is a possible D gene (6 bases). V lost 6 bases, J lost 2 bases, and 9 bases lay in between. This CDR3 contains 13 residues. Per the germline V gene, CDR1 is MNHNY and CDR2 is SVGAGI (reference sequence). CDR3 sequence reads: CASSRDFTDTQYF. In DNA form, the CDR3 reads TGTGCCAGCAGCCGGGACTTCACAGATACGCAGTATTTT.

This clone has a handful of counts. The chain recombines TRBV27 with TRBJ1-6; D unclear. Trimming took off 0 bases at V and 0 bases at J, with 15 bases between the two ends. Per the germline V gene, CDR1 is MNHEY and CDR2 is SMNVEV (reference sequence). The CDR3 has 19 residues. The CDR3: CASSLSLTGRSSYNSPLHF. The DNA of the CDR3 is TGTGCCAGCAGTTTATCGCTCACGGGAAGGAGCTCCTATAATTCACCCCTCCACTTT.

V gene TRBV2 combines with J gene TRBJ1-5; D is perhaps TRBD1 (5 bases). V was clipped by 4 bases and J by 4 bases, with 14 bases between them. Germline V gene lookup returns CDR1 SNHLY and CDR2 FYNNEI. CDR3 length: 15 amino acids. The CDR3 sequence is CASSAGVSNNQPQHF. The DNA for the CDR3 is TGTGCCAGCAGTGCGGGGGTTTCCAATAATCAGCCCCAGCATTTT.

The CDR3 DNA follows: TGTGCCAGTACCGTGATCTTCCCCTGGGTGGAGGGCTACAATGAGCAGTTCTTC. Its protein product is CASTVIFPWVEGYNEQFF. The chain is built from TRBV19 and TRBJ2-1, with D possibly TRBD2 on 6 matching bases. V was cut by 7 bases and J by 3 bases, with 25 bases left in between. Germline V gives CDR1 LNHDA, CDR2 SQIVND (reference sequence). This CDR3 spans 18 amino acids. The variable domain in full, completed from reference TRBV19 and TRBJ2-1, reads DGGITQSPKYLFRKEGQNVTLSCEQNLNHDAMYWYRQDPGQGLRLIYYSQIVNDFQKGDIAEGYSVSREKKESFPLTVTSAQKNPTAFYLCASTVIFPWVEGYNEQFFGPGTRLTVL.

The chain is built from TRBV24-1 and TRBJ2-3; TRBD2 matches at 12 bases. The CDR3 is 18 residues long. V trimming: 5 bases; J trimming: 5 bases; junction bases outside the gene matches: 13. Germline CDR1 and CDR2: KGHDR and SFDVKD. The CDR3 DNA sequence: TGTGCCACCAGTGGCTCGGCTAGCGGGAGGGCGGCGGGAGATACGCAGTATTTT. Encoded protein: CATSGSASGRAAGDTQYF.

The chain couples TRBV7-9 to TRBJ2-7, with TRBD2 identical over 7 bases. Germline V gene sequence: CDR1 SEHNR, CDR2 FQNEAQ (reference sequence). The CDR3 consists of 15 residues. V lost 1 base and J lost 4; bases outside the gene matches: 7. In DNA form, the CDR3 reads TGTGCCAGCAGCTTAGGGCTAGCGGTGATATACGAGCAGTACTTC. Protein sequence: CASSLGLAVIYEQYF.

The genes are TRBV7-3 and TRBJ2-3; D is unclear. The V gene lost 5 bases and the J gene lost 1 base, with 10 bases spanning the gap. The germline V gene has CDR1 SGHTA and CDR2 FQGTGA. The CDR3 has 14 residues. CDR3 in DNA: TGTGCCAGCAGCAACTCCCTTGGCACAGATACGCAGTATTTT. It yields the protein CASSNSLGTDTQYF.

The chain employs TRBV5-4 and TRBJ2-3, with D perhaps TRBD1 (6 bases). V was cut by 4 bases and J by 0 bases, with 15 bases left in between. Germline CDR1 reads SGHNT; CDR2 reads YYREEE (reference sequence). The CDR3 contains 16 residues. CDR3 protein: CASSIRTVSSTDTQYF. DNA for the CDR3: TGTGCCAGCAGCATAAGGACAGTCTCTAGCACAGATACGCAGTATTTT.